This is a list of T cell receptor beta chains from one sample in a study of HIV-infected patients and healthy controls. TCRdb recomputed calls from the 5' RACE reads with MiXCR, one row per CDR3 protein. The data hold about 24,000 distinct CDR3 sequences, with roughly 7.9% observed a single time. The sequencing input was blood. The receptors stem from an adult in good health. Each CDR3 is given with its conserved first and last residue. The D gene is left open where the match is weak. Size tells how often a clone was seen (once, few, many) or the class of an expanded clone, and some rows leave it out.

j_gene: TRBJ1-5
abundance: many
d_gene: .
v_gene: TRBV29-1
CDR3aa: CSAMTGYSNQPQHF
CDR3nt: TGCAGCGCTATGACAGGTTATAGCAATCAGCCCCAGCATTTT

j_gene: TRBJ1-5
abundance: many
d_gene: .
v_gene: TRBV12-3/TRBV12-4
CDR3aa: CASSLTLEAQPQHF
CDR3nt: TGTGCCAGCAGTTTAACGCTTGAGGCTCAGCCCCAGCATTTT

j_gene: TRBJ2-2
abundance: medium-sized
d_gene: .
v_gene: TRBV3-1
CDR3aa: CASSRGADTGELFF
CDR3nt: TGTGCCAGCAGCCGGGGGGCCGACACCGGGGAGCTGTTTTTT

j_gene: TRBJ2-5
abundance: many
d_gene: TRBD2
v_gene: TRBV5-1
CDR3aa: CASSLRTSGGSPETQYF
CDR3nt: TGCGCCAGCAGCCTCCGGACTAGCGGGGGCTCTCCAGAGACCCAGTACTTC

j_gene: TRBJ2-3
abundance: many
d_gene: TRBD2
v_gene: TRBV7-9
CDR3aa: CASSRFVGGDTDTQYF
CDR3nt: TGTGCCAGCAGTCGATTCGTGGGGGGGGACACAGATACGCAGTATTTT

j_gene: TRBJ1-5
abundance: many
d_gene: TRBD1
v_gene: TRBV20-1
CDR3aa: CSASTNQGAPGQPQHF
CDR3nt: TGCAGTGCTAGCACAAATCAGGGGGCGCCGGGTCAGCCCCAGCATTTT

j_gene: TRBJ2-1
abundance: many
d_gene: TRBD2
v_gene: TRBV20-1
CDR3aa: CSARDLAGGGNYNEQFF
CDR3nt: TGCAGTGCTAGAGACCTAGCGGGGGGGGGAAATTACAATGAGCAGTTCTTC

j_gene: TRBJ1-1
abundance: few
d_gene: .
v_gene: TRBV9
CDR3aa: CASSVGLLDTEAFF
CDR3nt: TGTGCCAGCAGCGTAGGTCTGTTGGACACTGAAGCTTTCTTT

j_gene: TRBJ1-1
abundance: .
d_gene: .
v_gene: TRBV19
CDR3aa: CASSSSMNTEAFF
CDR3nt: TGTGCCAGTAGTTCTAGTATGAACACTGAAGCTTTCTTT

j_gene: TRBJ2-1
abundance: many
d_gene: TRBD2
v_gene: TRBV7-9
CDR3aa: CASSPSGGPFNEQFF
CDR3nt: TGTGCCAGCAGCCCTAGCGGGGGGCCTTTCAATGAGCAGTTCTTC

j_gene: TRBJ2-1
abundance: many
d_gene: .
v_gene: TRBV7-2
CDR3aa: CASRPLGPGVEQFF
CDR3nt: TGTGCCAGCCGCCCTTTAGGCCCAGGGGTTGAGCAGTTCTTC

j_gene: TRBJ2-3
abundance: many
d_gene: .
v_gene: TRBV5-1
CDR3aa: CASSLWGIDPTTDTQYF
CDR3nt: TGCGCCAGCAGCTTGTGGGGAATCGACCCCACCACAGATACGCAGTATTTT

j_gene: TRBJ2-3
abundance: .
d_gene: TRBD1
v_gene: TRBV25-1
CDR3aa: CASSELRGQGHRDTQYF
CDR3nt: TGTGCCAGCAGTGAATTAAGAGGACAGGGACACAGAGATACGCAGTATTTT

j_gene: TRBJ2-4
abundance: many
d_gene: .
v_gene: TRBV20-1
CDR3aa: CSASSRTSFGAKNIQYF
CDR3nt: TGCAGTGCTAGTTCTCGTACTAGCTTTGGAGCCAAAAACATTCAGTACTTC

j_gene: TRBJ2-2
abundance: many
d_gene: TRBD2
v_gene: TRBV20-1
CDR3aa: CSARGLLAGGYTGELFF
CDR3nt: TGCAGTGCTAGAGGTCTGCTAGCGGGGGGATACACCGGGGAGCTGTTTTTT

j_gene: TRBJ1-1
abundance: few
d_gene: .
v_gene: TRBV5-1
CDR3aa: CASSLGQGLEAFF
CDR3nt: TGCGCCAGCAGCTTGGGGCAGGGGCTCGAAGCTTTCTTT

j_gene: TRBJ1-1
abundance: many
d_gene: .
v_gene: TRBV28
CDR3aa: CASSPPVNTEAFF
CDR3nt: TGTGCCAGCAGTCCCCCCGTGAACACTGAAGCTTTCTTT

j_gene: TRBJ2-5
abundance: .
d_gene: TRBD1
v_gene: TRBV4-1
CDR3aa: CASSQVPGQGLGTQYF
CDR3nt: TGCGCCAGCAGCCAAGTTCCGGGACAGGGCCTGGGGACCCAGTACTTC

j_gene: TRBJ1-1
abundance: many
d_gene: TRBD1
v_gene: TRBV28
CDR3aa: CASSPDRGTEAFF
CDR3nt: TGTGCCAGCAGTCCCGACAGGGGCACTGAAGCTTTCTTT

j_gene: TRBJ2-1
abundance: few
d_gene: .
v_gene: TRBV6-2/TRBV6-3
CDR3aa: CASFADRVRGGRELKFF
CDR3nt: TGTGCCAGCTTCGCCGACAGGGTAAGGGGGGGAAGAGAACTCAAGTTCTTC

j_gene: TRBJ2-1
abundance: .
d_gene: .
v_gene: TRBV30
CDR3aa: CAWSEDPSSYNEQFF
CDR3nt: TGTGCCTGGAGTGAGGACCCGAGCTCCTACAATGAGCAGTTCTTC

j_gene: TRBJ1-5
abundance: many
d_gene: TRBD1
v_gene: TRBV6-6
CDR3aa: CASSGTENQPQHF
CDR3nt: TGTGCCAGCAGTGGGACAGAGAATCAGCCCCAGCATTTT

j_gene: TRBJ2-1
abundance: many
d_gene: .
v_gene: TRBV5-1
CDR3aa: CASSLVAGGGNEQFF
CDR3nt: TGCGCCAGCAGCCTGGTGGCAGGAGGAGGCAATGAGCAGTTCTTC

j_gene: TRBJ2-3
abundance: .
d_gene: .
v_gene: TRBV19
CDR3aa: CASSGGYLFGTDTQYF
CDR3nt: TGTGCCAGTAGTGGGGGTTATCTGTTCGGCACAGATACGCAGTATTTT